The following is a T cell receptor beta chain sequence with its context. What it recognizes is unknown. This CDR3 is 14 amino acids long. V dropped 0 bases and J dropped 5 bases, with 11 bases sitting between them. The V gene's germline CDR1 is ENHRY and CDR2 SYGVKD. Source study methods: Filtering differed since immunoSEQ provided only junctions, with no quality scores. Clones were read by immunoSEQ multiplex PCR, and TCRdb kept only the in-frame ones, dropping some. The V and J calls and clone size were taken over from that table, and D and trimming were inferred from the DNA. The sample lists around 1,100,000 clones, roughly 77% occurring once. The sample originates from a study of shared clonotypes between healthy human individuals. Notes on the study in general: The researchers took only blood, and tissue repertoires probably look different.

Input material: memory CD4+ T cells from PBMCs. Regarding subset: CD45RA-negative fraction. The chain uses TRBV10-3 and TRBJ2-7; D assignment may be TRBD1 or TRBD2 (6 bases each). The receptor's source is a young man in good health. Some clones in this sample may be carry-over from other donors' samples. In DNA form, the CDR3 reads TGTGCCATCAGTGAGTCTGGGGGGCAGGACGAGCAGTACTTC. Its protein is CAISESGGQDEQYF.